The 12 T cell receptor beta chains below were found in one sample sequenced in a study of T cell repertoires in cytomegalovirus infection. TCRdb passed the reads through MiXCR, listing each CDR3 protein once. The sample holds 250,000 or so distinct CDR3 sequences, 9% to 15% seen once. Source material: PBMCs. The receptors here all came from a human donor in good health (CMV status not recorded). Some clones in this sample may be carry-over from other donors' samples.

This clonotype was picked up a small number of times. V is TRBV29-1 and J is TRBJ1-2, with D perhaps matching TRBD1 (6 bases). This CDR3 spans 12 amino acids. V was pared by 4 bases and J by 3 bases, with 9 bases between. The V gene's germline CDR1 is SQVTM and CDR2 ANQGSEA. CDR3 coding DNA: TGCAGCGTTGTGGAGGGGGACTATGGCTACACCTTC. Protein: CSVVEGDYGYTF.

In this sample, this clonotype turned up many times. The V and J genes are TRBV7-2 and TRBJ2-5; a weak D match, TRBD1 (5 bases). This CDR3 has 14 amino acids. Germline V lookup: CDR1 SGHTA, CDR2 FQGNSA. Trimming pared 4 bases from V and 1 base from J, leaving 10 bases between. The DNA for the CDR3 is TGTGCCAGCAGCTCTCGACAGCCCCAAGAGACCCAGTACTTC. Its protein product is CASSSRQPQETQYF.

J is TRBJ2-3 and V is TRBV6-1; D possibly corresponds to TRBD1 (5 bases). In germline, CDR1 is MNHNS, CDR2 SASEGT. The germline V and J ends were trimmed by 0 bases and 6 bases, with 16 bases remaining between them. This CDR3 has 16 residues. Here the CDR3 reads CASSEAGHPQVDTQYF. The CDR3 nucleotides read TGTGCCAGCAGTGAAGCTGGACACCCCCAAGTGGATACGCAGTATTTT.

The rearrangement joins TRBV5-5 to TRBJ1-6, with no clear D. This CDR3 contains 14 residues. Germline CDR1 is SGHKS and CDR2 is YYEKEE (reference sequence). Trimming took off 1 base at V and 8 bases at J, with 10 bases between the two ends. The CDR3: CASSLTGSDSPLHF. For the CDR3, the DNA is TGTGCCAGCAGCTTGACCGGGAGCGATTCACCCCTCCACTTT.

This rearrangement joins TRBV6-2 or TRBV6-3 to TRBJ2-7; TRBD1 matches 8 bases. J gave up 6 bases and V 4 bases, and 8 bases lay outside the gene matches. The CDR3 length is 14 residues. Germline CDR1 MNHEY, CDR2 SVGEGT. The DNA for the CDR3 is TGTGCCAGCAGTTCGAGACAGGGGATGGGCGAGCAGTACTTC. Amino acid sequence: CASSSRQGMGEQYF.

This clonotype was seen at least ten times. CDR3 in DNA: TGCAGCGTTGAAGGAGGACCGGGAAGACTAGACGACGAGCAGTACTTC. This sequence encodes CSVEGGPGRLDDEQYF. This sequence joins TRBV29-1 and TRBJ2-7, with D perhaps matching TRBD2 (6 bases). CDR1 is SQVTM and CDR2 is ANQGSEA in the germline V gene. The V end was cut by 1 base, the J end by 5 bases, with 21 bases between. CDR3 length: 16 amino acids.

This clonotype was found many times. V gene TRBV5-1 combines with J gene TRBJ2-5; D not resolved. The CDR3 runs to 11 residues. In germline, CDR1 is SGHRS, CDR2 YFSETQ. The V end lost 5 bases, the J end lost 2 bases, and 4 bases lay between the germline ends. CDR3 region: CASRRQETQYF. The CDR3 DNA is TGCGCCAGCAGGCGTCAAGAGACCCAGTACTTC.

This clonotype was counted ten times or more. V gene TRBV5-1 combines with J gene TRBJ2-1; possibly TRBD1 or TRBD2 for D (5 bases each). The V gene lost 4 bases and the J gene lost 6 bases, with 17 bases spanning the gap. The germline V gene encodes CDR1 SGHRS and CDR2 YFSETQ. The CDR3 has 15 residues. The CDR3 nucleotides are TGCGCCAGCAGCGGACCAAGAGGGGCGGGCAATGAGCAGTTCTTC. It encodes CASSGPRGAGNEQFF.

This clonotype was seen only a few times. The chain links TRBV19 to TRBJ2-1, with 8 positions matching TRBD2. Trimming removed 4 bases from V and 12 bases from J; junction bases left unmatched: 8. This CDR3 spans 13 amino acids. CDR1 LNHDA and CDR2 SQIVND come from the germline V gene (reference sequence). The CDR3 DNA follows: TGTGCCAGTAGTACGCGGGAGGAAAGTGTGCAGTTCTTC. Amino acids: CASSTREESVQFF. The full variable domain, in which reference TRBV19 and TRBJ2-1 provide the parts outside the CDR3, is DGGITQSPKYLFRKEGQNVTLSCEQNLNHDAMYWYRQDPGQGLRLIYYSQIVNDFQKGDIAEGYSVSREKKESFPLTVTSAQKNPTAFYLCASSTREESVQFFGPGTRLTVL.

A few counts support this clonotype. The CDR3 spells CASSKDRGAVIETQYF. CDR3 bases: TGTGCCAGCAGTAAGGACAGGGGGGCGGTAATCGAGACCCAGTACTTC. The J gene is TRBJ2-5, the V gene TRBV6-5, with 10 bases fitting TRBD1. V shed 5 bases, J shed 5 bases, and the junction held 11 bases outside the gene matches. This CDR3 has 16 residues. Germline V lookup: CDR1 MNHEY, CDR2 SVGAGI.

The CDR3, as DNA: TGTGCCAGCCTCAACAGTTTGAGTAATTCACCCCTCCACTTT. Amino acid sequence: CASLNSLSNSPLHF. The V and J genes are TRBV28 and TRBJ1-6; no definite D call. Germline lookup yields CDR1 MDHEN and CDR2 SYDVKM. This CDR3 has 14 amino acids. V lost 8 bases, J lost 6 bases, and 14 bases lay in between.

This clonotype was observed at least ten times. The chain couples TRBV29-1 to TRBJ1-4; weak D call: TRBD1 (5 bases). CDR1 is SQVTM, CDR2 ANQGSEA, per germline. The CDR3 loop spans 13 amino acids. With 4 bases removed from V and 3 bases from J, the gap between germline ends came to 9 bases. The CDR3 nucleotides read TGCAGCGTTGCCGGGGGACCTAATGAAAAACTGTTTTTT. As protein: CSVAGGPNEKLFF.